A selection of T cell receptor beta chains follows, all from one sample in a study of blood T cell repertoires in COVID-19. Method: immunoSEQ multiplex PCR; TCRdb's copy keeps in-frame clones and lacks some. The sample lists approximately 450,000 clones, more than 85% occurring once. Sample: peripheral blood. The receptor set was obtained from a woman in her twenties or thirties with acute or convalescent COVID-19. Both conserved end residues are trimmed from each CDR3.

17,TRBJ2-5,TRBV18,ASSPIWTSGAQYQETQY
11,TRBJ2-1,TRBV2,ETPWILYNEQF
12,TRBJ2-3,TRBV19,ASGDWGVTDTQY
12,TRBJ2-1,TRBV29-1,SVTTSGTIYEQF
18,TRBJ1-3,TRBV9,ASSIDLGTGKRDPGNTIY
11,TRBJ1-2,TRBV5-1,ASNGGTGHGYT
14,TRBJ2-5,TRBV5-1,ASSLAVAGGQETQY
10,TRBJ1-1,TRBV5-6,ASRQGIAEAF
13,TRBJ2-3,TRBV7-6,ASSRTDLSTDTQY
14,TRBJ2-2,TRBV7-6,ASSRISSGGAGELF
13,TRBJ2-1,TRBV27,ASSLWGVAYNEQF
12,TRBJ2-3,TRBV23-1,ASSRDSFTDTQY
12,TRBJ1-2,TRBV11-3,ASNRTGGLDGYT
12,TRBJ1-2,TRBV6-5,ASSLAGGNYGYT
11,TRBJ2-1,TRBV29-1,SAVLAHYNEQF